Sequencing of this T cell receptor (beta chain) was carried out in a study of blood T cell repertoires in COVID-19. The germline gives CDR1 SNHLY, CDR2 FYNNEI. The CDR3 totals 11 residues. V lost 4 bases and J 7 bases, leaving 2 bases between the germline ends. TCRdb's copy holds only in-frame clones and misses some; the assay was immunoSEQ multiplex PCR. The data hold about 100,000 clones, with almost 80% observed a single time. The clonotype comes from an older man with active or convalescent COVID-19. This chain links TRBV2 with TRBJ1-6; no clear D gene. The sample was peripheral blood. The CDR3 DNA is TGTGCCAGCAGTGCAAATTCACCCCTCCACTTT. Its protein product is CASSANSPLHF.